The T cell receptor (beta chain) described here comes from a study of blood T cell repertoires in COVID-19. Overall study: Italy, Spain and the United States were the sources of the convalescent and acute COVID-19 samples.

Followed over time, Seattle patients had been enrolled while infection was active. CDR3 size: 15 residues. V lost 3 bases to trimming and J lost 4 bases, with 13 bases between them. Germline loops: CDR1 SNHLY, CDR2 FYNNEI. The table lists this clone with a count of one. The repertoire was sequenced with immunoSEQ multiplex PCR; TCRdb's copy has only in-frame clones and lacks some. In the table there are about 82,000 clones, around 82% of which are singletons. The receptor was derived from a man between 60 and 70 years old with COVID-19, enrolled during active disease. The sequenced material came from peripheral blood. The chain carries TRBV2 and TRBJ1-3; D unclear. The CDR3 loop reads CASSDLMRSGNTIYF. The DNA for the CDR3 is TGTGCCAGCAGTGACCTTATGCGGTCGGGAAACACCATATATTTT.